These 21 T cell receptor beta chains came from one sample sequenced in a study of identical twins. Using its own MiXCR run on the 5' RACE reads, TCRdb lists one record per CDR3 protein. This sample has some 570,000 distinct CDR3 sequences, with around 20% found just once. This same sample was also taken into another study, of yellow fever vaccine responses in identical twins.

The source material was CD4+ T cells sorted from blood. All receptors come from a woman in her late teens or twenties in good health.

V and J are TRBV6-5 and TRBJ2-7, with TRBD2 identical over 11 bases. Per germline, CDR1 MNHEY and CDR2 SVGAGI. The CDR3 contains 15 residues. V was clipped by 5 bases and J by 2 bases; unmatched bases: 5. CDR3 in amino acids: CASSVLAGDTYEQYF. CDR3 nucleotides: TGTGCCAGCAGTGTACTAGCGGGAGATACCTACGAGCAGTACTTC.

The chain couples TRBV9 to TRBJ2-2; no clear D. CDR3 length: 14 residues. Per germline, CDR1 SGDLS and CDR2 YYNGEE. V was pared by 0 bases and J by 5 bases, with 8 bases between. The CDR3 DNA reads TGTGCCAGCAGCGTAGCCGGTGTGACCGGGGAGCTGTTTTTT. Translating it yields CASSVAGVTGELFF.

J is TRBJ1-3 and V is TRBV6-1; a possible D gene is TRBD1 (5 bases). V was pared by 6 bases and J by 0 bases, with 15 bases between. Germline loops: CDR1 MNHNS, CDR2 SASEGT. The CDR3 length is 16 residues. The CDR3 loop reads CASSLTGRNSGNTIYF. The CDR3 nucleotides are TGTGCCAGCAGCCTTACAGGAAGGAACTCTGGAAACACCATATATTTT.

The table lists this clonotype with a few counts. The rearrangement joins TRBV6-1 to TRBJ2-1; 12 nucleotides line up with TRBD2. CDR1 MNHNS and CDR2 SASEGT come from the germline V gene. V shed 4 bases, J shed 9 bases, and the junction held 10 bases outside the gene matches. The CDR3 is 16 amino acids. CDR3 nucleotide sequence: TGTGCCAGCAGTGGCGAACAGGGACTAGCGGGTGCTGAGCAGTTCTTC. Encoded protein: CASSGEQGLAGAEQFF.

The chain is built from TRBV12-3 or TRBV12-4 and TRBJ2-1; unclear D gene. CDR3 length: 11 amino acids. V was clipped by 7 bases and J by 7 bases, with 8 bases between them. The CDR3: CASNLGNEQFF. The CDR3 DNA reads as TGTGCCAGCAATCTTGGGAATGAGCAGTTCTTC.

In DNA, the CDR3 is TGTGCCACCAGTGTTGCTTCCTGGGGAGACACCGGGGAGCTGTTTTTT. Its protein product is CATSVASWGDTGELFF. The chain has TRBV24-1 and TRBJ2-2; possibly TRBD2 for D (5 bases). Germline V lookup: CDR1 KGHDR, CDR2 SFDVKD. The length of the CDR3 is 16 residues. Trimming stripped 5 bases from V and 3 bases from J, with 15 bases between.

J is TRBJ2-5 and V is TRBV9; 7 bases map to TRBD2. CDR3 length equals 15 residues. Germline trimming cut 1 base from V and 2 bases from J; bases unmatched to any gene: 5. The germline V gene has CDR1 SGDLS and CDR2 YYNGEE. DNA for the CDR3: TGTGCCAGCAGCGTATCCGGCGGGGGTCAAGAGACCCAGTACTTC. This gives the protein CASSVSGGGQETQYF.

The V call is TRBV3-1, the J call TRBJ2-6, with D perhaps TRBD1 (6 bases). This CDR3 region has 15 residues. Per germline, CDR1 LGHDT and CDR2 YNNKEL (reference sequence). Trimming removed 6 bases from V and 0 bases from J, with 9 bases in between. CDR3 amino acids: CASRGGYSGANVLTF. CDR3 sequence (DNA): TGTGCCAGCAGAGGGGGTTACTCTGGGGCCAACGTCCTGACTTTC.

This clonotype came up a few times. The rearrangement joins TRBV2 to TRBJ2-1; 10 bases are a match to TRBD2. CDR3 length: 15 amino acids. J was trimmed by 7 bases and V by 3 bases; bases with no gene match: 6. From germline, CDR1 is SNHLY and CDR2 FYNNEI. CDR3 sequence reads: CASSDRASGSNEQFF. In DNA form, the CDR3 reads TGTGCCAGCAGTGACCGGGCTAGCGGGAGTAATGAGCAGTTCTTC.

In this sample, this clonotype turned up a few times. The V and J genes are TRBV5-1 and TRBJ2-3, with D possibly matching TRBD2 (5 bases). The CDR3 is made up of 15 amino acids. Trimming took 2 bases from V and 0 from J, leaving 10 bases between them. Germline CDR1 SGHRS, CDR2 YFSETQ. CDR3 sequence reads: CASSFRTSSTDTQYF. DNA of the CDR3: TGCGCCAGCAGCTTTAGGACTTCCAGCACAGATACGCAGTATTTT.

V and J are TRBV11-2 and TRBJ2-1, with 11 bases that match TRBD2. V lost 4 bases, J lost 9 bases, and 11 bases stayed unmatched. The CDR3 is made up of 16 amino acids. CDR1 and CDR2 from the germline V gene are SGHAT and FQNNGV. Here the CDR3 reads CASSSQTSGIGGEQFF. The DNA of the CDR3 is TGTGCCAGCAGCTCACAGACTAGCGGGATAGGTGGTGAGCAGTTCTTC.

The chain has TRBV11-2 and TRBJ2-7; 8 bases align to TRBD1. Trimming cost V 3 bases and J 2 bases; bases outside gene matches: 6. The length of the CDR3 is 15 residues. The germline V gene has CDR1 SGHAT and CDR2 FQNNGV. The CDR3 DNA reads TGTGCCAGCAGCTTTAGTCAGGGGGCTACCTACGAGCAGTACTTC. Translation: CASSFSQGATYEQYF. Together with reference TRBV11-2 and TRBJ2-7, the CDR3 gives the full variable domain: EAGVAQSPRYKIIEKRQSVAFWCNPISGHATLYWYQQILGQGPKLLIQFQNNGVVDDSQLPKDRFSAERLKGVDSTLKIQPAKLEDSAVYLCASSFSQGATYEQYFGPGTRLTVT.

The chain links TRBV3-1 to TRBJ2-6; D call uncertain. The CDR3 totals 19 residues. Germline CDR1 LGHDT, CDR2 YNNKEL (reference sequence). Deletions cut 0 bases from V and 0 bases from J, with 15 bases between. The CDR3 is CASSQEMARQFSGANVLTF. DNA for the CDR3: TGTGCCAGCAGCCAAGAAATGGCTCGCCAGTTCTCTGGGGCCAACGTCCTGACTTTC.

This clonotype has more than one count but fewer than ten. CDR3 in DNA: TGCGCCACCTCGGGTGGCAGTGACAATTATGGCTACACCTTC. It translates to CATSGGSDNYGYTF. The rearrangement links TRBV5-1 to TRBJ1-2, with D hard to call. The V gene lost 9 bases and the J gene lost 5 bases, with 20 bases spanning the gap. Germline CDR1 is SGHRS and CDR2 is YFSETQ. This CDR3 spans 14 amino acids.

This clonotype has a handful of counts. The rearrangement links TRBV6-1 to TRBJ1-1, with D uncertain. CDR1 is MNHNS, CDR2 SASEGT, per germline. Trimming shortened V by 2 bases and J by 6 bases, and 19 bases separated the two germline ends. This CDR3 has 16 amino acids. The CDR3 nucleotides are TGTGCCAGCAGTGAACCCTTCCCTCCCGTTATGGCTGAAGCTTTCTTT. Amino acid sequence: CASSEPFPPVMAEAFF.

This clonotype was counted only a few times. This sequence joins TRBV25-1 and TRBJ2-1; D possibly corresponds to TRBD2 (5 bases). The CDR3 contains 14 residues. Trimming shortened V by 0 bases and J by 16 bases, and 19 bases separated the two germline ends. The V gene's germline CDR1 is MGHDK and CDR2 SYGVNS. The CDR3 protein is CASSEYFSQRLRFF. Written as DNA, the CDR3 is TGTGCCAGCAGTGAATACTTTTCGCAGCGGCTCCGTTTCTTC.

CDR3 sequence (DNA): TGTGCCAGCAGCCCTGGGGTTACGCAGTATTTT. It specifies CASSPGVTQYF. The rearrangement joins TRBV14 to TRBJ2-3; D is uncertain. The CDR3 covers 11 residues. V gave up 4 bases and J gave up 8 bases, with 7 bases separating them. The germline V gene encodes CDR1 SGHDN and CDR2 FVKESK.

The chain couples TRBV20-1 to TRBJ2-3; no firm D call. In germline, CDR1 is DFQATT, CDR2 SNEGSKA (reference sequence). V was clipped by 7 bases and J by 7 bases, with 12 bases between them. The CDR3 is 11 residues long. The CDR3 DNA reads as TGCAGTGAAAAAATCGGATATACGCAGTATTTT. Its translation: CSEKIGYTQYF.

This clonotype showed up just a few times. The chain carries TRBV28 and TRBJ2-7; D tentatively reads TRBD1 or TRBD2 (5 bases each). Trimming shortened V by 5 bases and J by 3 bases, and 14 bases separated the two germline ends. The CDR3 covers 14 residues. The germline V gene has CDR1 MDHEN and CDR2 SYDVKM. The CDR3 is CASSLLTGLYEQYF. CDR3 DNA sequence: TGTGCCAGCAGTCTTTTAACAGGACTCTACGAGCAGTACTTC.

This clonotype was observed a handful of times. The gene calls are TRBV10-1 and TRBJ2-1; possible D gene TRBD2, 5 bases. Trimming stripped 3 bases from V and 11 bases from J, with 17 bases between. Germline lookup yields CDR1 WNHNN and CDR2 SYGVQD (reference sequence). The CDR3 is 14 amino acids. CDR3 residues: CASSDTRFGKKQFF. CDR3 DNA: TGCGCCAGCAGTGATACCCGGTTCGGGAAAAAGCAGTTCTTC.

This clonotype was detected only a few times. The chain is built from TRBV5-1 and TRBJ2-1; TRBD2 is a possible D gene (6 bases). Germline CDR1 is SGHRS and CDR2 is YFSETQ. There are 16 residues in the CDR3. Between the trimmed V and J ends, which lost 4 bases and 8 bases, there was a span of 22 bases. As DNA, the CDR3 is TGCGCCAGCAGCCCGAACCCCCTCGCGGGAAATCATGAGCAGTTCTTC. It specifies CASSPNPLAGNHEQFF.